The next 4 T cell receptor beta chains were all read from a single sample in a study of blood T cell repertoires in COVID-19. The protocol was immunoSEQ multiplex PCR, while the TCRdb copy is restricted to in-frame clones and leaves out a portion. The sample contains 80,000 to 95,000 clones, around nine tenths of which appear only once. Specimen: peripheral blood. The receptor set was obtained from a woman between 70 and 85 years old with acute or convalescent COVID-19.

This rearrangement joins TRBV29-1 to TRBJ1-1; tentative D call: TRBD1 (6 bases). V lost 4 bases to trimming and J lost 3 bases, with 9 bases between them. Germline CDR1 is SQVTM and CDR2 is ANQGSEA. This CDR3 is built from 12 residues. The CDR3 DNA reads as TGCAGCGTTGGTTCAGGGGACACTGAAGCTTTCTTT. This translates into CSVGSGDTEAFF. Supplemented by reference TRBV29-1 and TRBJ1-1, the full variable domain reads SAVISQKPSRDICQRGTSLTIQCQVDSQVTMMFWYRQQPGQSLTLIATANQGSEATYESGFVIDKFPISRPNLTFSTLTVSNMSPEDSSIYLCSVGSGDTEAFFGQGTRLTVV.

The gene calls are TRBV12-5 and TRBJ2-3, with 8 bases aligning to TRBD2. CDR1 LGHNT and CDR2 FRNRAP come from the germline V gene. The CDR3 length is 15 residues. V shed 6 bases, J shed 2 bases, and the junction held 7 bases outside the gene matches. The CDR3 loop reads CASGPGGGTTDTQYF. In DNA, the CDR3 is TGTGCTAGTGGCCCTGGCGGGGGGACCACAGATACGCAGTATTTT.

The CDR3 region has the DNA TGTGCCAGCAGTTACTCGACAGGGGGCGAACACGAGCAGTACGTC. Its translation is CASSYSTGGEHEQYV. The chain has TRBV6-5 and TRBJ2-7; 10 bases line up with TRBD1. This CDR3 contains 15 residues. After removal of 0 bases from V and 5 bases from J, the junction contained 4 bases not matched to a gene. The germline gives CDR1 MNHEY, CDR2 SVGAGI.

V is TRBV6-5 and J is TRBJ2-7; 8 nucleotides agree with TRBD1. The junction had 6 bases not matched to a gene; V was cut back by 8 bases and J by 0 bases. There are 14 residues in the CDR3. Germline values: CDR1 MNHEY, CDR2 SVGAGI. The CDR3 bases are TGTGCCAGCTCGAGGACAGGGAGCTCCTACGAGCAGTACGTC. This gives the protein CASSRTGSSYEQYV.